Presented here are 9 T cell receptor beta chains from one specimen sequenced in a study of low-dose radiotherapy and immunotherapy resistance in tumors. Stated time point: before trial treatment. Alpha- and beta-chain coverage of first-strand cDNA came from TRAV- and TRBV-specific primers. The TCRs were subjected to amplification over around 19 PCR cycles employing a constant-region primer in conjunction with a V-primer adapter. TCRdb passed the reads through MiXCR, listing each CDR3 protein once. Altogether about 60,000 distinct CDR3 sequences are present, under 30% being singletons, with the ten largest covering 5.5% to 6%. Sequenced material: PBMCs, taken before treatment. These receptors were taken from a male donor with prostate cancer.

V usage is TRBV28 and J usage is TRBJ2-1; 8 nucleotides line up with TRBD2. Per the germline V gene, CDR1 is MDHEN and CDR2 is SYDVKM. The CDR3 contains 15 residues. The V and J ends lost 3 bases and 10 bases, in that order; junction bases with no gene match: 11. CDR3 DNA: TGTGCCAGCAGTTTTACCCTACTAGCGGTCCCCGAGCAGTTCTTC. Translation: CASSFTLLAVPEQFF.

This clonotype was seen ten or more times. In DNA form, the CDR3 reads TGTGCCATCAGTGCCGGGCCGGGGCGCGGGGATACGCAGTATTTT. It is translated as CAISAGPGRGDTQYF. V and J are TRBV10-3 and TRBJ2-3; either TRBD1 or TRBD2 may fit D (5 bases each). Germline V gene lookup returns CDR1 ENHRY and CDR2 SYGVKD. The CDR3 loop spans 15 amino acids. V dropped 4 bases and J dropped 6 bases, with 17 bases sitting between them.

There are a few counts of this clonotype. V gene TRBV27 combines with J gene TRBJ1-5, with D possibly TRBD1 on 6 matching bases. Trimming stripped 6 bases from V and 1 base from J, with 13 bases between. The CDR3 spans 15 residues. The germline V gene has CDR1 MNHEY and CDR2 SMNVEV (reference sequence). CDR3 nucleotides: TGTGCCAGCAGAAAGGGGGGGGGGAGCAATCAGCCCCAGCATTTT. Protein sequence: CASRKGGGSNQPQHF.

This clonotype was seen many times. The chain combines TRBV5-1 with TRBJ1-5; D is possibly TRBD1 (6 bases). Trimming cost V 0 bases and J 4 bases, with 11 bases left between them. The CDR3 loop spans 15 amino acids. In germline, CDR1 is SGHRS, CDR2 YFSETQ. As DNA, the CDR3 is TGCGCCAGCAGCTTGGGACCTACAGGGAATCAGCCCCAGCATTTT. Its translation is CASSLGPTGNQPQHF.

This clonotype was detected ten times or more. V and J are TRBV2 and TRBJ2-7; 7 bases align to TRBD2. Germline V gene data show CDR1 as SNHLY and CDR2 as FYNNEI. J lost 0 bases, V lost 6 bases, and 2 bases had no gene match. The CDR3 sequence is 13 residues long. This chain's CDR3 is CASRAGDSYEQYF. CDR3 DNA sequence: TGTGCCAGCAGGGCGGGGGACTCCTACGAGCAGTACTTC.

V usage is TRBV28 and J usage is TRBJ1-1; no reliable D call. The CDR3 is 12 residues long. The germline V gene has CDR1 MDHEN and CDR2 SYDVKM. Trimming shortened V by 5 bases and J by 10 bases, and 14 bases separated the two germline ends. The CDR3 sequence is CASSAAQLRAFF. For the CDR3, the DNA is TGTGCCAGCAGTGCGGCACAGCTAAGAGCTTTCTTT.

This chain links TRBV6-2 or TRBV6-3 with TRBJ2-2; D might be TRBD1 (6 bases). The ends were cut back, 4 bases at V and 11 bases at J, with 8 bases in the middle. The CDR3 sequence is 11 residues long. Germline V gene lookup returns CDR1 MNHEY and CDR2 SVGEGT. The CDR3 nucleotides are TGTGCCAGCAGTTGGGGGCCTGAGCTGTTTTTT. Translation gives CASSWGPELFF.

The sample holds many counts of this clonotype. CDR3 sequence (DNA): TGCAGCGTTGAATTACCGGGATCCTACGAGCAGTACTTC. The encoded protein is CSVELPGSYEQYF. The V call is TRBV29-1, the J call TRBJ2-7; D is possibly TRBD2 (5 bases). Germline V gene lookup returns CDR1 SQVTM and CDR2 ANQGSEA. Trimming took off 2 bases at V and 1 base at J, with 9 bases between the two ends. CDR3 length equals 13 residues.

This clonotype was detected ten times or more. The J gene is TRBJ2-2, the V gene TRBV7-2; weak D call: TRBD2 (6 bases). The CDR3 extends over 17 amino acids. Germline-derived CDR1 and CDR2 are SGHTA and FQGNSA. The germline V and J ends were trimmed by 3 bases and 0 bases, with 14 bases remaining between them. CDR3 residues: CASSFHGGGANTGELFF. The DNA for the CDR3 is TGTGCCAGCAGCTTCCACGGGGGAGGAGCGAACACCGGGGAGCTGTTTTTT.